What follows are 9 T cell receptor beta chains derived from one specimen sequenced in a study of long-term antiretroviral therapy in people with HIV. Investigators performed immunoSEQ version v3.0 at survey level. The table came from immunoSEQ multiplex PCR; TCRdb's copy has only in-frame clones and leaves some out. The table records under 15,000 clones, 70% to 80% of them present only once. Source: unsorted PBMCs, taken 0.5 years before starting antiretroviral therapy. The origin of the receptors is a woman aged 40 to 50 with HIV.

This clone was seen a few times. This chain uses TRBV29-1 with TRBJ2-1, with D hard to call. Germline V CDR1 and CDR2: SQVTM, ANQGSEA. This CDR3 region has 11 residues. Trimming removed 2 bases at V and 4 bases at J, with 3 bases between. Written as DNA, the CDR3 is TGCAGCGTTGAAAGGTACAATGAGCAGTTCTTC. Its protein product is CSVERYNEQFF.

V is TRBV29-1 and J is TRBJ1-1; TRBD1 agrees at 8 bases. J was trimmed by 3 bases and V by 5 bases; bases with no gene match: 5. The CDR3 has 13 residues. Germline CDR1 and CDR2: SQVTM and ANQGSEA. CDR3 DNA sequence: TGCAGCGTTTGGACAGGGCTTTACACTGAAGCTTTCTTT. Protein: CSVWTGLYTEAFF.

This chain links TRBV18 with TRBJ1-5, with D uncertain. CDR3 length: 17 residues. With 0 bases removed from V and 2 bases from J, the gap between germline ends came to 14 bases. Germline CDR1 reads KGHSH; CDR2 reads LQKENI. The CDR3 sequence is CASSPPRVQDGNQPQHF. CDR3 bases: TGTGCCAGCTCACCACCAAGGGTCCAAGATGGCAATCAGCCCCAGCATTTT.

The gene calls are TRBV29-1 and TRBJ2-2, with no clear D. The CDR3 is 13 amino acids. Germline values: CDR1 SQVTM, CDR2 ANQGSEA. V was cut by 7 bases and J by 0 bases, with 9 bases left in between. CDR3 nucleotides: TGCAGCGCCCAGGACGCGAACACCGGGGAGCTGTTTTTT. Translation gives CSAQDANTGELFF.

This clone occurred a few times. The CDR3 DNA is TGTGCCTGGACGAGAGTGGCCTCCTACGAGCAGTACTTC. It translates to CAWTRVASYEQYF. The gene calls are TRBV30 and TRBJ2-7; D not certain. Trimming cost V 4 bases and J 0 bases, with 10 bases left between them. The CDR3 spans 13 residues. Germline CDR1 GTSNPN, CDR2 SVGIG (reference sequence).

The rearrangement uses TRBV7-9 and TRBJ1-2; D not resolved. The CDR3 is made up of 15 amino acids. Deletions cut 4 bases from V and 4 bases from J, with 16 bases between. Germline V CDR1 and CDR2: SEHNR, FQNEAQ (reference sequence). The CDR3 DNA follows: TGTGCCAGCAGCTCCTTGACTAAATTTGGCTATGGCTACACCTTC. It codes for CASSSLTKFGYGYTF.

This clone was seen more than once but under ten times. The chain uses TRBV4-3 and TRBJ2-3, with TRBD2 identical over 7 bases. Germline V gene data show CDR1 as LGHNA and CDR2 as YSLEER. V trimming: 1 base; J trimming: 0 bases; junction bases outside the gene matches: 1. The CDR3 spans 15 residues. CDR3 DNA sequence: TGCGCCAGCAGCCAAGCCGGGGGGAGCACAGATACGCAGTATTTT. It specifies CASSQAGGSTDTQYF.

V gene TRBV5-1 combines with J gene TRBJ2-7; D is ambiguous. Between the trimmed V and J ends, which lost 2 bases and 3 bases, there was a span of 9 bases. The CDR3 is 13 residues long. In germline, CDR1 is SGHRS, CDR2 YFSETQ. The CDR3 region is CASSFIQNYEQYF. CDR3 nucleotide sequence: TGCGCCAGCAGCTTTATTCAGAACTACGAGCAGTACTTC.

The chain links TRBV30 to TRBJ2-1; 7 bases match TRBD2. The germline V gene has CDR1 GTSNPN and CDR2 SVGIG (reference sequence). Trimming took 1 base from V and 2 from J; bases not matched to a gene: 14. The CDR3 has 18 residues. The CDR3 loop reads CAWSGLATSKGAYNEQFF. The CDR3 DNA reads as TGTGCCTGGAGTGGACTAGCAACCTCTAAAGGCGCCTACAATGAGCAGTTCTTC. The full variable domain, rest sourced from reference TRBV30 and TRBJ2-1, is SQTIHQWPATLVQPVGSPLSLECTVEGTSNPNLYWYRQAAGRGLQLLFYSVGIGQISSEVPQNLSASRPQDRQFILSSKKLLLSDSGFYLCAWSGLATSKGAYNEQFFGPGTRLTVL.